This T cell receptor beta chain was obtained from a study of neurological immune-mediated disorders. This clonotype was detected ten times or more. Its antigen remains unknown. Where libraries were unsorted, they were derived from 2 million PBMCs stored at -80 degrees C. Findings of the study overall: None of the CDR3 amino acid sequences found in expanded clones was shared across subjects. This suggests that the TCR-beta repertoires were private in all groups.

The CDR3 spans 15 residues. Germline V gene sequence: CDR1 SNHLY, CDR2 FYNNEI. V was pared by 3 bases and J by 8 bases, with 2 bases of the junction left unmatched. Using its own MiXCR run on the 5' RACE reads, TCRdb lists one record per CDR3 protein. Among 80,000 to 100,000 distinct CDR3 sequences listed, roughly 3.5% were seen once. The sequencing input was PBMCs. This sequence was found in a woman aged 45-65 years with multiple sclerosis. V usage is TRBV2 and J usage is TRBJ1-6; 12 bases match TRBD1. CDR3 sequence: CASSEGDRGHSPLHF. The CDR3 bases are TGTGCCAGCAGTGAGGGGGACAGGGGGCATTCACCCCTCCACTTT.